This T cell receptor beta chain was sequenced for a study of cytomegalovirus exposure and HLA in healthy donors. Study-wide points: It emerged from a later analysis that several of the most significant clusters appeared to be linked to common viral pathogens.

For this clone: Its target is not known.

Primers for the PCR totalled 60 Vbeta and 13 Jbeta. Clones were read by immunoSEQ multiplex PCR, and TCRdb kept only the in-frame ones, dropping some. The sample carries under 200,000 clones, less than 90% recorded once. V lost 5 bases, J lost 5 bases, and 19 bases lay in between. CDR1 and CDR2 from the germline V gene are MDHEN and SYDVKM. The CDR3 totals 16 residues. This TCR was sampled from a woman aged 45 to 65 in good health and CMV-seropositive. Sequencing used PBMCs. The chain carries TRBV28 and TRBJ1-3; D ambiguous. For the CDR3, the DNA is TGTGCCAGCAGTCTAACTTCTCGGGGATCGCGAAACACCATATATTTT. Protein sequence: CASSLTSRGSRNTIYF.